This is a list of T cell receptor beta chains from one sample in a study of cytomegalovirus exposure and HLA in healthy donors. Measured with immunoSEQ multiplex PCR; TCRdb has only the in-frame clones, and not every one. The profile shows about 140,000 clones, 80% to 95% of them singletons. Sequencing was carried out using PBMCs. The receptors here all came from a man aged 18 to 30 in good health and CMV-seronegative. The CDR3 runs from the conserved cysteine through the conserved F or W. Fields, in order: clone size, CDR3 length, J gene, V gene, D gene, CDR3 DNA, CDR3 protein. The D gene is left open where the match is weak. The size of a clone is reported for some rows only, either as once, few or many, or as a class for expanded clones.

>once|13|TRBJ1-4|TRBV18|NA
TGTGCCAGCTCACACAGGGATGGGGAAAAACTGTTTTTT
CASSHRDGEKLFF
>NA|14|TRBJ2-3|TRBV9|TRBD1
TGTGCCAGCAGCGTTCGGGACAGAAAAGATACGCAGTATTTT
CASSVRDRKDTQYF
>NA|16|TRBJ2-1|TRBV9|TRBD2
TGTGCCAGCAGCCCCTCCGGACTAGCGGGACGGAATGAGCAGTTCTTC
CASSPSGLAGRNEQFF
>NA|14|TRBJ1-2|TRBV6-4|TRBD1
TGTGCCAGCAGCGCTGGGACAGGGGACTATGGCTACACCTTC
CASSAGTGDYGYTF
>NA|13|TRBJ1-5|TRBV9|NA
TGTGCCAGCAGCGTAGGAACGAGGGAGCCCCAGCATTTT
CASSVGTREPQHF
>NA|16|TRBJ2-3|TRBV11-3|TRBD2
TGTGCCAGCAGCACCCCTAGCGGGAGCTTCACAGATACGCAGTATTTT
CASSTPSGSFTDTQYF
>NA|15|TRBJ2-1|TRBV27|TRBD2
TGTGCCAGCAGTTTATTGGCTAGCGGGAGCTATGAGCAGTTCTTC
CASSLLASGSYEQFF
>once|15|TRBJ1-3|TRBV30|NA
TGTGCCTGGAGTGTACTGGAGAACTCTGGAAACACCATATATTTT
CAWSVLENSGNTIYF
>once|15|TRBJ1-5|TRBV27|NA
TGTGCCAGCAGTTTATATTACGGGGTCAATCAGCCCCAGCATTTT
CASSLYYGVNQPQHF
>NA|15|TRBJ2-1|TRBV5-4|TRBD2
TGTGCCAGCAGCGTCGGACTAGCGGGGGGTCATGAGCAGTTCTTC
CASSVGLAGGHEQFF
>NA|15|TRBJ1-1|TRBV12-5|NA
TGTGCTAGTGGTTTGGTACAAGGGGTTGACACTGAAGCTTTCTTT
CASGLVQGVDTEAFF
>many|12|TRBJ1-5|TRBV2|TRBD1
TGTGCCAGCAACAGGGGAAATCAGCCCCAGCATTTT
CASNRGNQPQHF
>NA|16|TRBJ1-6|TRBV19|TRBD1
TGTGCCAGTAGTATAGATACGGGACAGGGGTCTTCACCCCTCCACTTT
CASSIDTGQGSSPLHF
>NA|15|TRBJ2-5|TRBV11-3|NA
TGTGCCAGCAGCTATGGAGTGTCGGGCCAAGAGACCCAGTACTTC
CASSYGVSGQETQYF
>NA|11|TRBJ2-1|TRBV4-3|NA
TGCGCCAGCAGCCGAGGCGATGAGCAGTTCTTC
CASSRGDEQFF
>NA|14|TRBJ2-1|TRBV7-8|TRBD2
TGTGCCAGCAGCTTAGAGATAGCGGGCAATGAGCAGTTCTTC
CASSLEIAGNEQFF